Each of the 6 T cell receptor beta chains below was sequenced from the same sample in a study of blood T cell repertoires in COVID-19 (dated by TCRdb to the early 2020s). Library preparation employed the immunoSEQ multiplex PCR assay. TCRdb took over this immuneACCESS table, retaining in-frame rearrangements with V and J assigned. Such tables are incomplete; in checked studies, under half of the missing clones stem from an unresolved V gene, and the remainder is unexplained. The sample table shows tens of thousands of clones, and roughly 70% are seen once. The ten largest make up around 4% of the sample. Sequenced material: peripheral blood. All receptors derive from a man aged 65 to 79 with COVID-19, enrolled during active disease.

The V call is TRBV7-2, the J call TRBJ2-3, with 9 bases matching TRBD2. The J segment lost 6 bases and the V segment lost 1 base, leaving 8 bases of the junction unmatched. This CDR3 comprises 16 residues. Germline CDR1 is SGHTA and CDR2 is FQGNSA. CDR3 residues: CASSLVTSGPPDTQYF. The DNA of the CDR3 is TGTGCCAGCAGCTTAGTTACTAGCGGGCCTCCTGATACGCAGTATTTT. The complete variable domain, with remaining parts taken from reference TRBV7-2 and TRBJ2-3, reads GAGVSQSPSNKVTEKGKDVELRCDPISGHTALYWYRQSLGQGLEFLIYFQGNSAPDKSGLPSDRFSAERTGGSVSTLTIQRTQQEDSAVYLCASSLVTSGPPDTQYFGPGTRLTVL.

This chain uses TRBV24-1 with TRBJ2-3, with 11 positions matching TRBD2. Germline values: CDR1 KGHDR, CDR2 SFDVKD. The CDR3 covers 17 residues. The J segment lost 2 bases and the V segment lost 4 bases, leaving 7 bases of the junction unmatched. The CDR3 region has the DNA TGTGCCACCAGTGAGCTGGGGACTAGCGGAGACACAGATACGCAGTATTTT. Protein: CATSELGTSGDTDTQYF.

The chain joins TRBV4-3 to TRBJ2-7; no reliable D call. This CDR3 contains 15 residues. CDR1 LGHNA and CDR2 YSLEER come from the germline V gene. Deletions cut 1 base from V and 2 bases from J, with 12 bases between. CDR3 sequence (DNA): TGCGCCAGCAGCCAAGGCCAAACACCCACCTACGAGCAGTACTTC. Its protein product is CASSQGQTPTYEQYF.

This chain links TRBV5-1 with TRBJ2-1; 9 bases agree with TRBD2. Germline V lookup: CDR1 SGHRS, CDR2 YFSETQ. Losses at the gene ends were 2 bases for V and 6 bases for J; bases not matched to a gene: 6. The CDR3 is 15 amino acids. CDR3 in amino acids: CASSLSGTSINEQFF. CDR3 sequence (DNA): TGCGCCAGCAGCTTATCCGGGACTAGCATCAATGAGCAGTTCTTC.

The V call is TRBV3-1 (or the pseudogene TRBV3-2), the J call TRBJ1-1; tentative D call: TRBD1 (6 bases). The ends were cut back, 5 bases at V and 1 base at J, with 11 bases in the middle. The CDR3 is made up of 14 amino acids. Germline V gene lookup returns CDR1 LGHDT and CDR2 YNNKEL (reference sequence). The CDR3 reads CASSYGQKNTEAFF. The CDR3, as DNA: TGTGCCAGCAGCTACGGACAGAAGAACACTGAAGCTTTCTTT.

V and J are TRBV19 and TRBJ2-5, with D hard to call. The V gene's germline CDR1 is LNHDA and CDR2 SQIVND (reference sequence). The CDR3 extends over 13 amino acids. Trimming removed 8 bases at V and 4 bases at J, with 14 bases between. CDR3: CASSVESGETQYF. DNA of the CDR3: TGTGCCAGTTCGGTGGAGTCGGGAGAGACCCAGTACTTC.